What follows are 16 T cell receptor beta chains derived from one specimen sequenced in a study of T cells in Graves' hyperthyroidism and ophthalmopathy (dated by TCRdb to the late 2010s). Libraries were made using multiplex PCR. Sequenced on an Illumina HiSeq 2000. The TCR beta CDR3 regions were amplified from the RNA transcripts. The TCR CDR3 was subjected to a first round of RT-PCR using the HTBI primer set and the Qiagen OneStep RT-PCR kit. The public reads were quality trimmed at Q25 with fastp and then assembled into clones with MiXCR by TCRdb, keeping productive beta chains. All rows with the same CDR3 protein become a single entry with the most common DNA and genes. The sample profile shows about 560,000 distinct CDR3 sequences; about a sixth of them were found once. The ten largest clones represent 15% to 20% of the sample. The sample was blood. The receptors shown here come from a woman between 18 and 29 years old with Graves' hyperthyroidism.

This clonotype was observed at least ten times. The chain has TRBV5-1 and TRBJ1-1; D is possibly TRBD1 (6 bases). There are 14 residues in the CDR3. Trimming left V 1 base short and J 4 bases short, with 11 bases between. CDR1 is SGHRS and CDR2 is YFSETQ in the germline V gene. CDR3 sequence (DNA): TGCGCCAGCAGCTTGACGACAGGTCCCACTGAAGCTTTCTTT. Amino acids: CASSLTTGPTEAFF.

The CDR3 sequence: CASSPPPTGTAIYEQFF. The CDR3 DNA reads as TGTGCCAGCAGTCCCCCCCCTACCGGGACGGCAATCTATGAGCAGTTCTTC. The V gene is TRBV12-3 or TRBV12-4, the J gene TRBJ2-1; D is possibly TRBD1 or TRBD2 (5 bases each). The CDR3 is made up of 17 amino acids. Trimming pared 5 bases from V and 8 bases from J, leaving 25 bases between.

In this sample, this clonotype turned up many times. This chain connects TRBV2 to TRBJ1-2; 9 nucleotides match TRBD1. CDR3 length equals 13 residues. With 0 bases clipped from V and 8 bases from J, the junction kept 1 base outside the gene matches. CDR1 is SNHLY, CDR2 FYNNEI, per germline. CDR3 protein: CASSEAGTGGYTF. The DNA for the CDR3 is TGTGCCAGCAGTGAAGCGGGGACAGGGGGCTACACCTTC.

About this clonotype: One base away lies a much larger clone, so this may be a sequencing read error. J is TRBJ1-1 and V is TRBV20-1, with 8 bases matching TRBD1. This CDR3 region has 14 residues. CDR1 and CDR2 (germline): DFQATT, SNEGSKA (reference sequence). In nucleotides, the CDR3 is TGCAGTGCTAGGACAGGGGACGGGAACACTGAAGTTTTCTTT. Its translation: CSARTGDGNTEVFF.

A note on this clonotype: A much larger clone sits a single nucleotide away, making a read error possible. J is TRBJ2-2 and V is TRBV5-1; 14 positions match TRBD2. Germline CDR1 is SGHRS and CDR2 is YFSETQ. The trim removed 7 bases at V and 4 bases at J, leaving 0 bases unmatched. The CDR3 totals 14 residues. CDR3 loop: CASGLAGGTGELFF. The CDR3 DNA is TGCGCCAGCGGACTAGCGGGAGGCACCGGGGAGCTGTTTTTT.

This clonotype was detected ten times or more. V is TRBV27 and J is TRBJ2-2; D remains ambiguous. Trimming pared 2 bases from V and 3 bases from J, leaving 10 bases between. The CDR3 spans 15 residues. Germline V gives CDR1 MNHEY, CDR2 SMNVEV (reference sequence). CDR3 DNA: TGTGCCAGCAGTTTAACAGCAGGAGACACCGGGGAGCTGTTTTTT. Its translation is CASSLTAGDTGELFF.

The chain links TRBV6-1 to TRBJ2-3; the match to TRBD1 covers 8 bases. This CDR3 contains 15 residues. V lost 6 bases and J lost 2; bases outside the gene matches: 7. CDR1 is MNHNS and CDR2 is SASEGT in the germline V gene. CDR3 coding DNA: TGTGCCAGCAGCAGACCGGACAGGGTCACAGATACGCAGTATTTT. This encodes CASSRPDRVTDTQYF.

This clonotype was observed a handful of times. The V gene is TRBV20-1, the J gene TRBJ2-7, with unresolved D. CDR1 and CDR2 from the germline V gene are DFQATT and SNEGSKA (reference sequence). V shed 5 bases and J shed 10 bases, with 15 bases lying between them. The CDR3 sequence is 11 residues long. Here the CDR3 reads CSASSLQEQYF. In nucleotides, the CDR3 is TGCAGTGCTTCCAGCCTCCAGGAACAGTACTTC.

This clonotype was recorded a few times. The chain has TRBV9 and TRBJ2-3, with 8 bases identical to TRBD2. This CDR3 comprises 15 residues. Germline V gene data show CDR1 as SGDLS and CDR2 as YYNGEE. Trimming cost V 0 bases and J 7 bases; bases outside gene matches: 7. DNA for the CDR3: TGTGCCAGCAGCGTAGGGGTTTTAGCGGGAAATACGCAGTATTTT. Residues: CASSVGVLAGNTQYF.

This clonotype was seen repeatedly, ten times or more. The rearrangement joins TRBV20-1 to TRBJ1-5, with TRBD1 identical over 10 bases. Germline V gene sequence: CDR1 DFQATT, CDR2 SNEGSKA (reference sequence). The junction had 4 bases not matched to a gene; V was cut back by 6 bases and J by 2 bases. The CDR3 length is 14 residues. The CDR3 bases are TGCAGTGCAAGACAGGGGGCTCGCAATCAGCCCCAGCATTTT. Protein sequence: CSARQGARNQPQHF.

This clonotype was detected ten times or more. The chain joins TRBV7-2 to TRBJ2-4; 8 bases line up with TRBD1. Germline V gives CDR1 SGHTA, CDR2 FQGNSA. J gave up 4 bases and V 0 bases, and 2 bases lay outside the gene matches. The CDR3 runs to 15 residues. The DNA for the CDR3 is TGTGCCAGCAGCTTAGCTGGGGACAGGAAAAACATTCAGTACTTC. Protein product: CASSLAGDRKNIQYF.

This clonotype showed up many times. The rearrangement uses TRBV18 and TRBJ1-2; D is undetermined. Germline V gene sequence: CDR1 KGHSH, CDR2 LQKENI. The CDR3 runs to 14 residues. V was pared by 4 bases and J by 5 bases, with 14 bases between. CDR3 residues: CASSLLETGYGYTF. CDR3 DNA: TGTGCCAGCTCACTACTCGAGACCGGTTATGGCTACACCTTC.

To note about this clonotype: A single base separates this from a much larger clone, so it may be a read error. This CDR3 reads CAGRKQGNTEAFF. Written as DNA, the CDR3 is TGTGCCGGCAGGAAACAGGGGAACACTGAAGCTTTCTTT. The chain is built from TRBV6-4 and TRBJ1-1; a possible D gene is TRBD1 (6 bases). Germline loops: CDR1 MRHNA, CDR2 SNTAGT. This CDR3 comprises 13 residues.

This clonotype has a count of ten or more. The gene calls are TRBV27 and TRBJ2-5; 8 bases match TRBD2. This CDR3 contains 15 residues. Germline trimming cut 6 bases from V and 4 bases from J; bases unmatched to any gene: 10. Germline V gives CDR1 MNHEY, CDR2 SMNVEV (reference sequence). CDR3 coding DNA: TGTGCCAGCAGCTCATTTAGCGGGGAAAGAGAGACCCAGTACTTC. Residues: CASSSFSGERETQYF.

The genes are TRBV11-2 and TRBJ1-1; 7 nucleotides line up with TRBD1. In germline, CDR1 is SGHAT, CDR2 FQNNGV. This CDR3 is built from 14 residues. V was pared by 3 bases and J by 4 bases, with 5 bases of the junction left unmatched. CDR3 nucleotides: TGTGCCAGCAGCTTCGAGGGGGCAGGCACTGAAGCTTTCTTT. Encoded protein: CASSFEGAGTEAFF.

This clonotype has more than one count but fewer than ten. The chain links TRBV20-1 to TRBJ2-7; 9 bases match TRBD1. Germline-derived CDR1 and CDR2 are DFQATT and SNEGSKA (reference sequence). The CDR3 is 13 amino acids. Trimming removed 6 bases from V and 5 bases from J; junction bases left unmatched: 8. The CDR3 spells CSAPRTGVDEQYF. The DNA for the CDR3 is TGCAGTGCCCCCCGGACAGGGGTCGACGAGCAGTACTTC.